Below are 32 T cell receptor beta chains sequenced from a single sample in a study of blood T cell repertoires in COVID-19. Profiled with immunoSEQ multiplex PCR; TCRdb holds only in-frame clones, not every one. This table holds 200,000 or so clones, 84% found once. Sequences were obtained from peripheral blood. These receptors came from a woman in her 70s with active or convalescent COVID-19.

This clone has only one observation. The gene calls are TRBV9 and TRBJ2-3, with TRBD2 matching over 11 bases. This CDR3 contains 18 residues. V was pared by 9 bases and J by 6 bases, with 21 bases of the junction left unmatched. CDR1 is SGDLS, CDR2 YYNGEE, per germline. CDR3 DNA sequence: TGTGCCACCCTCCGCTCTAGCGGGAGGTCCGTGAGGGGGGATACGCAGTATTTT. Its translation is CATLRSSGRSVRGDTQYF. Combining the CDR3 with reference TRBV9 and TRBJ2-3 gives the whole variable domain DSGVTQTPKHLITATGQRVTLRCSPRSGDLSVYWYQQSLDQGLQFLIQYYNGEERAKGNILERFSAQQFPDLHSELNLSSLELGDSALYFCATLRSSGRSVRGDTQYFGPGTRLTVL.

The rearrangement links TRBV2 to TRBJ1-4; 7 bases are a match to TRBD1. The CDR3 runs 16 residues. V shed 5 bases, J shed 3 bases, and the junction held 9 bases outside the gene matches. The germline V gene encodes CDR1 SNHLY and CDR2 FYNNEI. The CDR3 nucleotides read TGTGCCAGCAGTAGGGGACAGATCATTCCTAATGAAAAACTGTTTTTT. Amino acid sequence: CASSRGQIIPNEKLFF.

The V gene is TRBV30, the J gene TRBJ1-2; TRBD1 might be the D (5 bases). Germline V gene data show CDR1 as GTSNPN and CDR2 as SVGIG (reference sequence). The CDR3 loop spans 14 amino acids. With 1 base removed from V and 0 bases from J, the gap between germline ends came to 9 bases. This CDR3 is CAWSAGQANYGYTF. The CDR3 DNA is TGTGCCTGGAGTGCAGGACAAGCTAACTATGGCTACACCTTC. Full variable domain (rest looked up from reference TRBV30 and TRBJ1-2): SQTIHQWPATLVQPVGSPLSLECTVEGTSNPNLYWYRQAAGRGLQLLFYSVGIGQISSEVPQNLSASRPQDRQFILSSKKLLLSDSGFYLCAWSAGQANYGYTFGSGTRLTVV.

The chain is built from TRBV27 and TRBJ2-3, with D possibly being TRBD1 (6 bases). Germline CDR1 is MNHEY and CDR2 is SMNVEV (reference sequence). The V and J ends lost 6 bases and 3 bases respectively, with 19 bases between them. CDR3 size: 16 residues. CDR3 in amino acids: CASSYRDWYTTDTQYF. CDR3 in DNA: TGTGCCAGCAGCTACAGGGATTGGTACACGACAGATACGCAGTATTTT.

The chain is built from TRBV25-1 and TRBJ2-1; D uncertain. The germline V gene has CDR1 MGHDK and CDR2 SYGVNS. The CDR3 loop spans 15 amino acids. The germline V and J ends were trimmed by 3 bases and 2 bases, with 11 bases remaining between them. The CDR3 coding sequence is TGTGCCAGCAGTGACCCGAGGTTAACCTACAATGAGCAGTTCTTC. It is translated as CASSDPRLTYNEQFF.

The chain is built from TRBV7-2 and TRBJ2-5, with 13 bases that match TRBD2. After removal of 4 bases from V and 1 base from J, the junction contained 3 bases not matched to a gene. The V gene's germline CDR1 is SGHTA and CDR2 FQGNSA. The CDR3 sequence is 16 residues long. CDR3 sequence (DNA): TGTGCCAGCAGCTCGGGACTAGCGGGGAGCCAAGAGACCCAGTACTTC. Translating it yields CASSSGLAGSQETQYF. Filled out from reference TRBV7-2 and TRBJ2-5, the complete variable domain reads GAGVSQSPSNKVTEKGKDVELRCDPISGHTALYWYRQSLGQGLEFLIYFQGNSAPDKSGLPSDRFSAERTGGSVSTLTIQRTQQEDSAVYLCASSSGLAGSQETQYFGPGTRLLVL.

The rearrangement uses TRBV5-4 and TRBJ2-5; 9 bases align to TRBD1. Losses at the gene ends were 4 bases for V and 4 bases for J; bases not matched to a gene: 11. Germline V gene sequence: CDR1 SGHNT, CDR2 YYREEE (reference sequence). The CDR3 is 16 amino acids. CDR3 in amino acids: CASSNHRDRDGETQYF. CDR3 bases: TGTGCCAGCAGCAATCACCGGGACAGGGACGGAGAGACCCAGTACTTC.

This clone showed up just a few times. The V call is TRBV19, the J call TRBJ2-6, with a weak D call TRBD2 (6 bases). This CDR3 is 16 amino acids long. Trimming shortened V by 8 bases and J by 3 bases, and 17 bases separated the two germline ends. Germline values: CDR1 LNHDA, CDR2 SQIVND (reference sequence). The chain's CDR3 is CASLKRVIHGANVLTF. The CDR3 nucleotides read TGTGCCAGTTTAAAGCGGGTGATTCATGGGGCCAACGTCCTGACTTTC.

The chain joins TRBV5-5 to TRBJ2-1, with 9 bases aligning to TRBD2. Germline lookup yields CDR1 SGHKS and CDR2 YYEKEE (reference sequence). Losses at the gene ends were 2 bases for V and 3 bases for J; bases not matched to a gene: 3. The CDR3 consists of 15 residues. Here the CDR3 reads CASSFSSGSYNEQFF. The CDR3 DNA reads as TGTGCCAGCAGCTTTAGTAGCGGGAGCTACAATGAGCAGTTCTTC.

This sequence joins TRBV30 and TRBJ1-1, with 8 bases identical to TRBD1. V lost 0 bases, J lost 4 bases, and 4 bases stayed unmatched. The CDR3 runs to 14 residues. Per germline, CDR1 GTSNPN and CDR2 SVGIG (reference sequence). The CDR3 sequence: CAWSVGQGGTEAFF. For the CDR3, the DNA is TGTGCCTGGAGTGTAGGACAGGGAGGCACTGAAGCTTTCTTT.

This clone was seen only once. This rearrangement joins TRBV27 to TRBJ1-2, with 11 positions matching TRBD1. V shed 0 bases, J shed 5 bases, and the junction held 8 bases outside the gene matches. Germline CDR1 reads MNHEY; CDR2 reads SMNVEV (reference sequence). CDR3 length: 17 amino acids. In DNA form, the CDR3 reads TGTGCCAGCAGTTTATCGTGGACAGGGGGCGGGGGATATGGCTACACCTTC. Protein: CASSLSWTGGGGYGYTF.

The V call is TRBV10-2, the J call TRBJ1-4; tentative D call: TRBD1 (5 bases). V was trimmed by 1 base and J by 7 bases, leaving 13 bases between them. Germline values: CDR1 WSHSY, CDR2 SAAADI. This CDR3 has 15 residues. The CDR3 is CASSEWGEVGEKLFF. In DNA, the CDR3 is TGCGCCAGCAGTGAGTGGGGGGAAGTCGGTGAAAAACTGTTTTTT.

The gene calls are TRBV7-9 and TRBJ1-4; D perhaps matches TRBD1 (5 bases). The V end lost 3 bases, the J end lost 5 bases, and 13 bases lay between the germline ends. Germline V lookup: CDR1 SEHNR, CDR2 FQNEAQ (reference sequence). CDR3 length equals 15 residues. Here the CDR3 DNA reads TGTGCCAGCAGCTTCCTAGACAGACGGAATGAAAAACTGTTTTTT. This gives the protein CASSFLDRRNEKLFF.

In regard to this clone: Other DNA variants within this sample encode the same CDR3. The chain recombines TRBV6-5 with TRBJ2-3, with unresolved D. V lost 6 bases to trimming and J lost 2 bases, with 9 bases between them. The CDR3 loop spans 13 amino acids. CDR1 MNHEY and CDR2 SVGAGI come from the germline V gene. In DNA, the CDR3 is TGTGCCAGCAGGCGGTCCTCCACAGATACGCAGTATTTT. Translating it yields CASRRSSTDTQYF.

This clone was seen only once. The chain links TRBV15 to TRBJ2-7; TRBD2 matches 8 bases. This CDR3 region has 15 residues. CDR1 and CDR2 from the germline V gene are LNHNV and YYDKDF (reference sequence). V shed 0 bases and J 2 bases; nucleotides not matched to a gene: 3. This CDR3 reads CATSRDSGNTYEQYF. The CDR3 DNA reads TGTGCCACCAGCAGAGATAGCGGGAATACCTACGAGCAGTACTTC. Full variable domain (missing parts from reference TRBV15 and TRBJ2-7): DAMVIQNPRYQVTQFGKPVTLSCSQTLNHNVMYWYQQKSSQAPKLLFHYYDKDFNNEADTPDNFQSRRPNTSFCFLDIRSPGLGDTAMYLCATSRDSGNTYEQYFGPGTRLTVT.

This chain connects TRBV28 to TRBJ2-3; D gene ambiguous. The CDR3 runs to 11 residues. Trimming cost V 8 bases and J 3 bases, with 6 bases left between them. CDR1 and CDR2 (germline): MDHEN, SYDVKM. For the CDR3, the DNA is TGTGCCAGCCTTAATACAGATACGCAGTATTTT. This translates into CASLNTDTQYF.

CDR3 residues: CASSIGVRQIDGYTF. In DNA form, the CDR3 reads TGTGCCAGTAGTATTGGTGTAAGACAGATTGATGGCTACACCTTC. The gene calls are TRBV19 and TRBJ1-2; weak D call: TRBD1 (5 bases). V was shortened by 3 bases and J by 6 bases, with 17 bases between the two germline ends. The CDR3 totals 15 residues. Germline CDR1 and CDR2: LNHDA and SQIVND (reference sequence).

The V gene is TRBV21-1, the J gene TRBJ2-1; no DNA check was done on the table's D call, TRBD2. TRBV21-1 is termed a pseudogene. This CDR3 has 22 residues. The CDR3 DNA follows: TGTGCCAGCAGCAAAGGATCCGTTGGGCTAGCGCCCCGAAGGGGCGCTTACAATGAGCAGTTCTTC. This sequence encodes CASSKGSVGLAPRRGAYNEQFF.

The rearrangement joins TRBV6-5 to TRBJ2-3; 8 nucleotides match TRBD1. The CDR3 totals 15 residues. Germline assignment: CDR1 MNHEY and CDR2 SVGAGI. V lost 4 bases and J lost 6; bases outside the gene matches: 9. CDR3 nucleotide sequence: TGTGCCAGCAGTTGGGGACAGGTTAAAAGGGATACGCAGTATTTT. Amino acids: CASSWGQVKRDTQYF.

The chain recombines TRBV4-2 with TRBJ2-7, with TRBD2 matching over 10 bases. V shed 1 base and J 4 bases; nucleotides not matched to a gene: 25. The CDR3 is 22 amino acids. The germline V gene has CDR1 LGHNA and CDR2 YNFKEQ. CDR3 amino acids: CASSQVLRLNGEAGGPLYEQYF. CDR3 in DNA: TGTGCCAGCAGCCAAGTACTTCGACTCAACGGGGAAGCGGGAGGGCCGCTATACGAGCAGTACTTC.

V is TRBV18 and J is TRBJ1-2; 7 bases are a match to TRBD1. V dropped 3 bases and J dropped 5; count of bases not matched to a gene: 15. Germline CDR1 and CDR2: KGHSH and LQKENI. CDR3 length: 17 residues. CDR3 DNA sequence: TGTGCCAGCTCACCCGGTGGTCCAGGGGGTTTTGGTTATGGCTACACCTTC. This sequence encodes CASSPGGPGGFGYGYTF.

This clone was detected a few times. The genes are TRBV7-3 and TRBJ2-3; TRBD2 matches at 9 bases. Germline V CDR1 and CDR2: SGHTA, FQGTGA. The trim removed 2 bases at V and 1 base at J, leaving 7 bases unmatched. The CDR3 has 17 amino acids. CDR3 protein: CASSLEAGGVGTDTQYF. The CDR3 DNA sequence: TGTGCCAGCAGCTTAGAAGCGGGGGGCGTGGGCACAGATACGCAGTATTTT.

The chain joins TRBV3-1 (or the pseudogene TRBV3-2) to TRBJ1-2; TRBD1 might be the D (6 bases). The CDR3 runs to 12 residues. CDR1 is LGHDT and CDR2 is YNNKEL in the germline V gene (reference sequence). V was cut by 8 bases and J by 8 bases, with 15 bases left in between. CDR3 residues: CASEGQKLGYTF. CDR3 bases: TGTGCCAGCGAAGGACAGAAGCTGGGCTACACCTTC.

J is TRBJ2-2 and V is TRBV6-5, with D tentatively TRBD1 (5 bases). The CDR3 extends over 14 amino acids. Germline CDR1 is MNHEY and CDR2 is SVGAGI. V was cut by 6 bases and J by 1 base, with 9 bases left in between. For the CDR3, the DNA is TGTGCCAGCAGCCGCGGACAGAACACCGGGGAGCTGTTTTTT. It translates to CASSRGQNTGELFF.

The table lists this clone with a count of one. The rearrangement uses TRBV7-3 and TRBJ2-3; no definite D call. CDR1 is SGHTA and CDR2 is FQGTGA in the germline V gene. This CDR3 is 15 amino acids long. The V end was cut by 3 bases, the J end by 0 bases, with 10 bases between. The CDR3 bases are TGTGCCAGCAGCTTGAGTATTTCTAGCACAGATACGCAGTATTTT. Translation: CASSLSISSTDTQYF. Together with reference TRBV7-3 and TRBJ2-3, the CDR3 gives the full variable domain: GAGVSQTPSNKVTEKGKYVELRCDPISGHTALYWYRQSLGQGPEFLIYFQGTGAADDSGLPNDRFFAVRPEGSVSTLKIQRTERGDSAVYLCASSLSISSTDTQYFGPGTRLTVL.

The gene calls are TRBV6-6 and TRBJ2-2; D remains ambiguous. The germline gives CDR1 MNHNY, CDR2 SVGAGI (reference sequence). The CDR3 totals 16 residues. Deletions cut 6 bases from V and 0 bases from J, with 14 bases between. The CDR3 region has the DNA TGTGCCAGCAGCCGAGAGAAAAACCCGAACACCGGGGAGCTGTTTTTT. It is translated as CASSREKNPNTGELFF.

V usage is TRBV6-2 or TRBV6-3 and J usage is TRBJ1-2, with D tentatively TRBD1 (5 bases). The V gene lost 2 bases and the J gene lost 7 bases, with 11 bases spanning the gap. Germline lookup yields CDR1 MNHEY and CDR2 SVGEGT. The CDR3 runs to 13 residues. CDR3 in DNA: TGTGCCAGCAGTTACGGGGGGATAGGTGGCTACACCTTC. Translating gives CASSYGGIGGYTF.

This chain connects TRBV7-2 to TRBJ2-1; 9 positions match TRBD2. Germline CDR1 reads SGHTA; CDR2 reads FQGNSA. V lost 4 bases to trimming and J lost 7 bases; unmatched junction nucleotides: 14. CDR3 length equals 17 residues. DNA of the CDR3: TGTGCCAGCAGCTCGACACTTCTCAGCGGGAGGAGTAATGAGCAGTTCTTC. Protein: CASSSTLLSGRSNEQFF.

This chain uses TRBV9 with TRBJ2-7; D is uncertain. In germline, CDR1 is SGDLS, CDR2 YYNGEE. Trimming took 3 bases from V and 0 from J, leaving 4 bases between them. The CDR3 is 12 residues long. Written as DNA, the CDR3 is TGTGCCAGCAGCGGGAGCTCCTACGAGCAGTACTTC. Encoded protein: CASSGSSYEQYF.

The chain has TRBV5-1 and TRBJ2-5; D gene uncertain. The germline V and J ends were trimmed by 2 bases and 1 base, with 12 bases remaining between them. The CDR3 spans 15 residues. Per germline, CDR1 SGHRS and CDR2 YFSETQ. The chain's CDR3 is CASSFLERPQETQYF. CDR3 in DNA: TGCGCCAGCAGCTTTCTAGAGCGACCCCAAGAGACCCAGTACTTC.

The CDR3 coding sequence is TGTGCCAGCAGCGTAGACCCTAGCGGGAGCGGCGAGCAGTACTTC. Translated, it gives CASSVDPSGSGEQYF. The rearrangement uses TRBV9 and TRBJ2-7; 10 nucleotides line up with TRBD2. In germline, CDR1 is SGDLS, CDR2 YYNGEE. CDR3 size: 15 residues. With V trimmed by 0 bases and J by 6 bases, 6 bases remained unmatched.

The chain combines TRBV28 with TRBJ2-1; 10 nucleotides align to TRBD2. Germline lookup yields CDR1 MDHEN and CDR2 SYDVKM. V trimming: 6 bases; J trimming: 8 bases; junction bases outside the gene matches: 10. The CDR3 has 15 amino acids. CDR3 sequence (DNA): TGTGCCAGCAGCCTCCCTAGCGGGAGCGCCTATGAGCAGTTCTTC. Translated: CASSLPSGSAYEQFF.